These 21 T cell receptor beta chains originate from one sample sequenced in a study of T-cell reconstitution after alpha-beta-depleted transplantation in children. Unique molecular identifiers were incorporated into the prepared TCRbeta library. TCRdb itself ran the PCR reads through MiXCR, one entry per CDR3 protein. Of some 140,000 distinct CDR3 sequences listed, roughly 10% are singletons. Source: PBMCs, mostly from graft donor cells, taken 180 days after TCRalphabeta/CD19-depleted stem cell transplant. These receptors were taken from a girl under three years old who had a stem cell transplant for combined immunodeficiency, so the T cells may come from the graft donor.

The CDR3 DNA is TGTGCCAGCAGTTCTTACCCGGGACAGGGGGCTGGGCAGTTCTTC. Translated: CASSSYPGQGAGQFF. The rearrangement joins TRBV6-5 to TRBJ2-1; TRBD1 aligns across 12 bases. The CDR3 is made up of 15 amino acids. The junction had 10 bases not matched to a gene; V was cut back by 4 bases and J by 12 bases. The germline V gene has CDR1 MNHEY and CDR2 SVGAGI.

The chain couples TRBV20-1 to TRBJ2-7; 7 bases match TRBD1. V dropped 0 bases and J dropped 4; count of bases not matched to a gene: 6. Germline V gene data show CDR1 as DFQATT and CDR2 as SNEGSKA (reference sequence). There are 14 residues in the CDR3. CDR3 nucleotide sequence: TGCAGTGCTAGAGAGAGGGGGCGTGCGTACGAGCAGTACTTC. It encodes CSARERGRAYEQYF.

The gene calls are TRBV20-1 and TRBJ2-7; 7 bases align to TRBD1. Trimming removed 5 bases from V and 0 bases from J; junction bases left unmatched: 7. Germline V gives CDR1 DFQATT, CDR2 SNEGSKA (reference sequence). The CDR3 has 14 amino acids. The CDR3 spells CSAVDRDGSYEQYF. CDR3 DNA: TGCAGTGCTGTCGACAGGGATGGCTCCTACGAGCAGTACTTC.

The table lists this clonotype with a few counts. The chain recombines TRBV12-3 or TRBV12-4 with TRBJ1-1; maybe TRBD1 (5 bases). The CDR3 has 15 residues. The V end was cut by 2 bases, the J end by 1 base, with 11 bases between. CDR3 residues: CASSLRGPQNTEAFF. CDR3 DNA: TGTGCCAGCAGTTTAAGGGGACCGCAGAACACTGAAGCTTTCTTT.

This clonotype was picked up many times. V and J are TRBV12-3 or TRBV12-4 and TRBJ2-1; no definite D call. The CDR3 is 11 amino acids. Trimming left V 4 bases short and J 2 bases short, with 0 bases between. The CDR3 loop is CASSSYNEQFF. The CDR3 DNA is TGTGCCAGCAGTTCCTACAATGAGCAGTTCTTC.

This clonotype was observed at least ten times. This sequence joins TRBV7-9 and TRBJ2-7; 10 positions match TRBD2. The germline V gene encodes CDR1 SEHNR and CDR2 FQNEAQ (reference sequence). V shed 3 bases, J shed 1 base, and the junction held 6 bases outside the gene matches. This CDR3 contains 16 residues. This chain's CDR3 is CASSFGLAGASYEQYF. The CDR3, as DNA: TGTGCCAGCAGCTTCGGGCTAGCGGGGGCGTCCTACGAGCAGTACTTC. Filled out from reference TRBV7-9 and TRBJ2-7, the complete variable domain reads DTGVSQNPRHKITKRGQNVTFRCDPISEHNRLYWYRQTLGQGPEFLTYFQNEAQLEKSRLLSDRFSAERPKGSFSTLEIQRTEQGDSAMYLCASSFGLAGASYEQYFGPGTRLTVT.

The chain combines TRBV28 with TRBJ2-1; D is undetermined. From germline, CDR1 is MDHEN and CDR2 SYDVKM. V lost 7 bases to trimming and J lost 6 bases, with 4 bases between them. This CDR3 contains 10 residues. The CDR3 loop reads CASTGNEQFF. CDR3 coding DNA: TGTGCCAGCACGGGCAATGAGCAGTTCTTC.

In its sample, this clonotype was seen a few times. The chain couples TRBV20-1 to TRBJ1-2; unclear D gene. Germline CDR1 and CDR2: DFQATT and SNEGSKA (reference sequence). The V gene lost 8 bases and the J gene lost 4 bases, with 23 bases spanning the gap. The CDR3 sequence is 15 residues long. This CDR3 is CSPDPPRVHIYGYTF. The CDR3 DNA reads TGCAGTCCAGATCCACCTAGGGTCCACATCTATGGCTACACCTTC.

The chain links TRBV10-3 to TRBJ2-1, with 8 bases identical to TRBD2. With 2 bases clipped from V and 6 bases from J, the junction kept 9 bases outside the gene matches. This CDR3 spans 16 amino acids. The V gene's germline CDR1 is ENHRY and CDR2 SYGVKD. The CDR3 loop is CAISEMRRLAFNEQFF. The CDR3 DNA reads TGTGCCATCAGTGAGATGCGGAGACTAGCGTTCAATGAGCAGTTCTTC.

The J gene is TRBJ2-7, the V gene TRBV7-8; 8 nucleotides line up with TRBD1. CDR3 length equals 14 residues. CDR1 is SGHVS and CDR2 is FQNEAQ in the germline V gene. V shed 3 bases, J shed 6 bases, and the junction held 7 bases outside the gene matches. CDR3 amino acids: CASSFVRGQSEQYF. The CDR3 DNA reads TGTGCCAGCAGCTTCGTCAGGGGGCAATCCGAGCAGTACTTC.

The table lists this clonotype with a few counts. V is TRBV20-1 and J is TRBJ2-5, with D perhaps matching TRBD2 (5 bases). Germline CDR1 and CDR2: DFQATT and SNEGSKA (reference sequence). Trimming removed 1 base at V and 2 bases at J, with 5 bases between. The CDR3 consists of 12 residues. DNA for the CDR3: TGCAGTGCTAGAGGAGGGCAAGAGACCCAGTACTTC. It translates to CSARGGQETQYF.

This chain connects TRBV20-1 to TRBJ2-1, with TRBD2 identical over 7 bases. Germline V gene lookup returns CDR1 DFQATT and CDR2 SNEGSKA (reference sequence). The V segment lost 1 base and the J segment 0 bases; nucleotides outside the gene matches: 0. The CDR3 covers 14 residues. CDR3 in amino acids: CSARAGGSYNEQFF. For the CDR3, the DNA is TGCAGTGCTAGAGCGGGGGGCTCCTACAATGAGCAGTTCTTC.

Only a few counts were recorded for this clonotype. The chain links TRBV4-2 to TRBJ1-6; 7 positions match TRBD1. Germline CDR1 reads LGHNA; CDR2 reads YNFKEQ. Trimming cost V 5 bases and J 0 bases; bases outside gene matches: 13. The CDR3 totals 19 residues. Written as DNA, the CDR3 is TGTGCCAGCAGCAATAATTTTGGACAGGTGATCTCCTATAATTCACCCCTCCACTTT. Translated: CASSNNFGQVISYNSPLHF.

The genes are TRBV18 and TRBJ1-1, with 7 positions matching TRBD1. CDR1 is KGHSH and CDR2 is LQKENI in the germline V gene. V was clipped by 5 bases and J by 7 bases; unmatched bases: 10. The length of the CDR3 is 14 residues. CDR3 in amino acids: CASSSDRVVGEAFF. DNA for the CDR3: TGTGCCAGCTCATCCGACAGGGTGGTTGGTGAAGCTTTCTTT.

Many counts were recorded for this clonotype. This chain uses TRBV20-1 with TRBJ2-7, with 7 bases lining up with TRBD1. V dropped 1 base and J dropped 0; count of bases not matched to a gene: 9. The CDR3 runs 16 residues. CDR1 is DFQATT, CDR2 SNEGSKA, per germline (reference sequence). The CDR3 reads CSARGINRGPSYEQYF. The CDR3 region has the DNA TGCAGTGCTAGAGGGATAAACAGGGGCCCCTCCTACGAGCAGTACTTC.

In this sample, this clonotype turned up many times. The chain combines TRBV20-1 with TRBJ2-7; D uncertain. V was cut by 0 bases and J by 5 bases, with 17 bases left in between. Germline CDR1 is DFQATT and CDR2 is SNEGSKA (reference sequence). This CDR3 contains 15 residues. Written as DNA, the CDR3 is TGCAGTGCTAGAGATAAGTGGTTCAATCCCCACGAGCAGTACTTC. Translated: CSARDKWFNPHEQYF.

The J gene is TRBJ2-7, the V gene TRBV20-1; D unresolved. The CDR3 consists of 12 residues. Between the trimmed V and J ends, which lost 0 bases and 1 base, there was a span of 4 bases. Germline-derived CDR1 and CDR2 are DFQATT and SNEGSKA (reference sequence). The CDR3 DNA reads as TGCAGTGCTAGAGAGGGATCCTACGAGCAGTACTTC. Protein product: CSAREGSYEQYF.

The chain recombines TRBV19 with TRBJ2-4; 8 bases match TRBD1. V shed 7 bases and J 3 bases; nucleotides not matched to a gene: 5. Germline V gene lookup returns CDR1 LNHDA and CDR2 SQIVND (reference sequence). CDR3 length: 14 residues. The chain's CDR3 is CASTGGYGKNIQYF. The DNA of the CDR3 is TGTGCCAGTACAGGGGGCTATGGCAAAAACATTCAGTACTTC.

The chain uses TRBV12-3 or TRBV12-4 and TRBJ2-5, with D hard to call. The CDR3 spans 13 residues. V dropped 6 bases and J dropped 4 bases, with 12 bases sitting between them. CDR3 sequence: CASRLFKRETQYF. The CDR3 DNA reads TGTGCCAGCAGGCTCTTCAAACGAGAGACCCAGTACTTC.

In its sample, this clonotype was seen a few times. The chain couples TRBV7-2 to TRBJ2-2; D remains ambiguous. The CDR3 length is 14 residues. CDR1 and CDR2 (germline): SGHTA, FQGNSA. The V end lost 1 base, the J end lost 8 bases, and 11 bases lay between the germline ends. CDR3 nucleotides: TGTGCCAGCAGCTTAGTCGGCAGGTTTGGGGAGCTGTTTTTT. This codes for CASSLVGRFGELFF.

This clonotype was counted ten times or more. This sequence joins TRBV2 and TRBJ2-7, with no clear D. V dropped 1 base and J dropped 4 bases, with 14 bases sitting between them. Germline CDR1 SNHLY, CDR2 FYNNEI. The CDR3 runs 15 residues. The CDR3 here is CASSEEPGDSYEQYF. Written as DNA, the CDR3 is TGTGCCAGCAGTGAAGAGCCAGGAGATTCGTACGAGCAGTACTTC. Full variable domain (missing parts from reference TRBV2 and TRBJ2-7): EPEVTQTPSHQVTQMGQEVILRCVPISNHLYFYWYRQILGQKVEFLVSFYNNEISEKSEIFDDQFSVERPDGSNFTLKIRSTKLEDSAMYFCASSEEPGDSYEQYFGPGTRLTVT.